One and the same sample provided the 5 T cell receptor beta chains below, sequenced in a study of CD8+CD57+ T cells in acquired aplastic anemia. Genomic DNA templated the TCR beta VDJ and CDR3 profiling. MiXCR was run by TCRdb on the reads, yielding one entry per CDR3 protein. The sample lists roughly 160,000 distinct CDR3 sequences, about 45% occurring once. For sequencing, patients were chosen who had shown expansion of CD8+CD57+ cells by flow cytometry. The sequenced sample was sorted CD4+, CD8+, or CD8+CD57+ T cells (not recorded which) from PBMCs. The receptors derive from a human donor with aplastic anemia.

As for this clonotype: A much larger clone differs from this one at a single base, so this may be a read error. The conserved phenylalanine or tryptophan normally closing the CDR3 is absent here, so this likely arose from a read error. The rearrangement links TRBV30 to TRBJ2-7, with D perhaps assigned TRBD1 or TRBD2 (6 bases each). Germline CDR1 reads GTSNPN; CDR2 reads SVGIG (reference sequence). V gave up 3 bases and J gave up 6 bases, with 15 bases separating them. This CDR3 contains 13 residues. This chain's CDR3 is CAWRRGQRSEQYL. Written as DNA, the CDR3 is TGTGCCTGGAGACGGGGGCAACGAAGCGAGCAGTACCTC.

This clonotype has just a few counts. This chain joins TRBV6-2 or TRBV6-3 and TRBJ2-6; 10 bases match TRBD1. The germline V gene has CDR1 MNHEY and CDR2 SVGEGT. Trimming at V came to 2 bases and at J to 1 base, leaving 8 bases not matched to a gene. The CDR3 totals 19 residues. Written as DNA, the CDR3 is TGTGCCAGCAGTTACCCTCCGGGACAGGGGAGGTCTGGGGCCAACGTCCTGACTTTC. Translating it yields CASSYPPGQGRSGANVLTF.

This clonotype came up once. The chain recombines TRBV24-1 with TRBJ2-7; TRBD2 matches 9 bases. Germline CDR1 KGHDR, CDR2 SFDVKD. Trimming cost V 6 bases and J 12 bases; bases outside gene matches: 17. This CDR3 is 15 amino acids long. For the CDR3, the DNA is TGTGCCACCAGTAGTTCGGCGGGAGGGCCGGACGTGCGGTACTTC. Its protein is CATSSSAGGPDVRYF.

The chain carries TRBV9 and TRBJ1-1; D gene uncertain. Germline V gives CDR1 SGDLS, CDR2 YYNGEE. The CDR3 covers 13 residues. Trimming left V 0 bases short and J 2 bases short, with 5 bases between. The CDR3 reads CASSVVPNTEAFF. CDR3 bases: TGTGCCAGCAGCGTAGTACCAAACACTGAAGCTTTCTTT. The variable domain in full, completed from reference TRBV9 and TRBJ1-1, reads DSGVTQTPKHLITATGQRVTLRCSPRSGDLSVYWYQQSLDQGLQFLIQYYNGEERAKGNILERFSAQQFPDLHSELNLSSLELGDSALYFCASSVVPNTEAFFGQGTRLTVV.

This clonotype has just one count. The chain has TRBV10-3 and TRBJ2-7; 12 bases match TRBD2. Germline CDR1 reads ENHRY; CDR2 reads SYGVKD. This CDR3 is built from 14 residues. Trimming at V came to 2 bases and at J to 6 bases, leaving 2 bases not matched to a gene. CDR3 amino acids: CAISETSGGFEQYF. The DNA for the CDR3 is TGTGCCATCAGTGAGACTAGCGGGGGGTTCGAGCAGTACTTC.